The entry below gives a single TCR beta chain sequence along with its context. Every patient experienced relapse after autologous stem cell transplantation, and brentuximab vedotin exposure varied. Sequencing was performed with immunoSEQ multiplex PCR; in TCRdb, only in-frame clones are kept and a portion is missing. Of tens of thousands of clones listed, approximately 82% are singletons. The entry originates in a study of PD-1 blockade in classical Hodgkin lymphoma. Between the trimmed V and J ends, which lost 6 bases and 7 bases, there was a span of 13 bases. CDR3 length: 14 residues. CDR1 is ENHRY and CDR2 is SYGVKD in the germline V gene.

The receptor's source is a human donor with classical Hodgkin lymphoma. The specimen was peripheral blood mononuclear cells (PBMCs), collected before the second cycle of nivolumab. The rearrangement joins TRBV10-3 to TRBJ1-6, with a weak D call TRBD1 (5 bases). CDR3 nucleotides: TGTGCCATCAGCCCGGACACGGAAAATTCACCCCTCCACTTT. It yields the protein CAISPDTENSPLHF.